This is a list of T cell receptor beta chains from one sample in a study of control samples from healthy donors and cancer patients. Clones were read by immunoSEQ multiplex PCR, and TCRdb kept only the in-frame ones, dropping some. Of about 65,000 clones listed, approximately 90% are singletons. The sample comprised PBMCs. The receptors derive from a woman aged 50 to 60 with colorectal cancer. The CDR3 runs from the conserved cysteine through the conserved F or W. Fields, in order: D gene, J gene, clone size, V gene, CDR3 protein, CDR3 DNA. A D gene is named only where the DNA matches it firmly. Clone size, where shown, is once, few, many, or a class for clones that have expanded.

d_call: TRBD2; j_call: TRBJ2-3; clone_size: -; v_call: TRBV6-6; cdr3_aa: CASGGLAGLDADTQYF; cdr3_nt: TGTGCCAGCGGGGGACTAGCGGGGTTGGATGCAGATACGCAGTATTTT
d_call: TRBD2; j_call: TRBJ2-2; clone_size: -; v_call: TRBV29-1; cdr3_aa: CSVAGGETGELFF; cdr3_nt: TGCAGCGTAGCGGGAGGTGAGACCGGGGAGCTGTTTTTT
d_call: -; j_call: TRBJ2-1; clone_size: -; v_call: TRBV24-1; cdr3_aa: CATSRAGEGIYNEQFF; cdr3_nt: TGTGCCACCAGCAGGGCAGGAGAGGGGATATACAATGAGCAGTTCTTC
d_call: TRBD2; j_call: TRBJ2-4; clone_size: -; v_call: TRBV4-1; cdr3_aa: CASSQGRFSGNRDIQYF; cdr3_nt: TGCGCCAGCAGCCAAGGGAGGTTTAGCGGGAATAGAGACATTCAGTACTTC
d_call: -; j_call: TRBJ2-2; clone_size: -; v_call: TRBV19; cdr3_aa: CASTRSLGAKNTGELFF; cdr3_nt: TGTGCCAGTACCCGATCACTAGGCGCCAAGAACACCGGGGAGCTGTTTTTT
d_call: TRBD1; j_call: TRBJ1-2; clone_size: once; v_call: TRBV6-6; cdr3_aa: CASSSQGDGYTF; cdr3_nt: TGTGCCAGCAGCAGCCAGGGGGATGGCTACACCTTC
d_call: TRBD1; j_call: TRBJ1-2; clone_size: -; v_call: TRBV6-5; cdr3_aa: CASSYRGGSNGYTF; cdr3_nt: TGTGCCAGCAGTTACAGAGGGGGCTCGAATGGCTACACCTTC
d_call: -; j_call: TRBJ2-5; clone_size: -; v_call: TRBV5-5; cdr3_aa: CASSFSGIQETQYF; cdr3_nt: TGTGCCAGCAGCTTCTCGGGGATCCAAGAGACCCAGTACTTC
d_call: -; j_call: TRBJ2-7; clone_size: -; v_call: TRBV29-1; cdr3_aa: CSAATAYEQYF; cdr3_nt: TGCAGCGCCGCCACAGCCTACGAGCAGTACTTC
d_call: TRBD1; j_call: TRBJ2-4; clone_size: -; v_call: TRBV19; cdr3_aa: CASGQVGDIQYF; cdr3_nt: TGTGCCAGTGGACAGGTCGGGGACATTCAGTACTTC
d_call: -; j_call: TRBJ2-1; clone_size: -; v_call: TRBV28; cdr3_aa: CASLQNDRYNEQFF; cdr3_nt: TGTGCCAGCCTCCAAAACGACAGGTACAATGAGCAGTTCTTC
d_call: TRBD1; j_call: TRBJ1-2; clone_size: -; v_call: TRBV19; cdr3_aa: CASNRDRVMDYGYTF; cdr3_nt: TGTGCCAGTAACCGGGACAGGGTGATGGACTATGGCTACACCTTC
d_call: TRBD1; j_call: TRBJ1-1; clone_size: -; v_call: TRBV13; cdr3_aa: CASRSGTAYAEAFF; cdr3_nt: TGTGCCAGCAGGTCCGGGACAGCTTACGCTGAAGCTTTCTTT
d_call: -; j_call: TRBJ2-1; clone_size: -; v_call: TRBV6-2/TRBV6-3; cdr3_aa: CASSPEGGAVSSYNEQFF; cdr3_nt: TGTGCCAGCAGCCCTGAGGGGGGGGCCGTAAGCTCCTACAATGAGCAGTTCTTC
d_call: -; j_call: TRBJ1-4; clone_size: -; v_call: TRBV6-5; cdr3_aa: CASSFAPVVNEKLFF; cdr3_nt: TGTGCCAGCAGTTTTGCACCGGTGGTAAATGAAAAACTGTTTTTT
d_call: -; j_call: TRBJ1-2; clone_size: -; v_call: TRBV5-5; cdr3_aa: CASSLLGQTDYGYTF; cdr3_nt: TGTGCCAGCAGCTTGTTGGGGCAGACGGACTATGGCTACACCTTC
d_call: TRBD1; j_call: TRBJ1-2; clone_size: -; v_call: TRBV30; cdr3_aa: CAWSPDRGYDYGYTF; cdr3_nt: TGTGCCTGGAGTCCCGACAGGGGGTATGACTATGGCTACACCTTC
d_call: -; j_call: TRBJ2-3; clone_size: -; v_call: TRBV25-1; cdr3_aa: CASSDISVTGTSTDTQYF; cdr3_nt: TGTGCCAGCAGTGACATTAGCGTAACAGGGACGAGCACAGATACGCAGTATTTT
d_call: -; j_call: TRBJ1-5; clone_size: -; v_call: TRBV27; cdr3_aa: CASSPHLQGGRQPQHF; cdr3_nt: TGTGCCAGCAGTCCCCATCTGCAGGGTGGTCGGCAGCCCCAGCATTTT
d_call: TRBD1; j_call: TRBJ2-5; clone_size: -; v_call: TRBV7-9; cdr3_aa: CASSRTGGREAQYF; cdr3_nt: TGTGCCAGCAGCAGGACAGGGGGGAGGGAGGCCCAGTACTTC
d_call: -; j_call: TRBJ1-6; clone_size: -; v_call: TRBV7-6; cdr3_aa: CASSFTSSYNSPLHF; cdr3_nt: TGTGCCAGCAGCTTCACGTCGAGTTATAATTCACCCCTCCACTTT
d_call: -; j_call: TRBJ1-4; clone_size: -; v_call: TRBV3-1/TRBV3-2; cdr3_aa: CASSQFIGNEKLFF; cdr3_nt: TGTGCCAGCAGCCAATTCATCGGGAACGAAAAACTGTTTTTT
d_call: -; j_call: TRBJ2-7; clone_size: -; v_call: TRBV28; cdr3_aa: CASSFAGVSYEQYF; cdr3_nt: TGTGCCAGCAGTTTTGCTGGGGTCTCCTACGAGCAGTACTTC
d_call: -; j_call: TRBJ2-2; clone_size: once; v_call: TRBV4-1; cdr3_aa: CASSGDGYYNTGELFF; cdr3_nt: TGCGCCAGCAGCGGAGACGGGTACTATAACACCGGGGAGCTGTTTTTT
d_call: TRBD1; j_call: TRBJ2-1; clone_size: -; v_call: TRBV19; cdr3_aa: CASSMDRGIGEQFF; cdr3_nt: TGTGCCAGTAGTATGGACAGGGGGATAGGTGAGCAGTTCTTC
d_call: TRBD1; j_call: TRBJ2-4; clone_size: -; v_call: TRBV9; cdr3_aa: CASSVTGGEDIQYF; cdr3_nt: TGTGCCAGCAGCGTGACAGGGGGTGAGGACATTCAGTACTTC
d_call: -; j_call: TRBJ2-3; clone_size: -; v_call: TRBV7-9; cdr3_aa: CASSLSEGPGDTQYF; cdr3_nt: TGTGCCAGCAGCTTGTCAGAGGGCCCGGGGGATACGCAGTATTTT
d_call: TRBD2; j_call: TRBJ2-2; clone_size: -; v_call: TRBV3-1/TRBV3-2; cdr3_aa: CASSLDQREGGGELFF; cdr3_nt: TGTGCCAGCAGCCTCGACCAGCGGGAGGGCGGCGGGGAGCTGTTTTTT
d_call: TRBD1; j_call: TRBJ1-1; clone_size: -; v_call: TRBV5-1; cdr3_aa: CASSTTDRVSAFF; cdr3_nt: TGCGCCAGCAGCACCACGGACAGGGTTTCAGCTTTCTTT
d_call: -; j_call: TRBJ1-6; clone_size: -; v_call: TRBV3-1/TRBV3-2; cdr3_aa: CASSQAELLHF; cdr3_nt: TGTGCCAGCAGCCAAGCGGAACTCCTCCACTTT
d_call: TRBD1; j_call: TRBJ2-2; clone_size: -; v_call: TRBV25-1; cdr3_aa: CASSVLGQGTGELFF; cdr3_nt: TGTGCCAGCAGTGTGTTAGGACAGGGCACCGGGGAGCTGTTTTTT
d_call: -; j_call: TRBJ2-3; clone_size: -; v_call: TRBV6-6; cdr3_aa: CASSYGRGADTQYF; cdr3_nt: TGTGCCAGCAGTTACGGCAGGGGGGCAGATACGCAGTATTTT
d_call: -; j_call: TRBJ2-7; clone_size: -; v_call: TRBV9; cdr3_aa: CASTKPGSYEQYF; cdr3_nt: TGTGCCAGCACGAAACCCGGGTCTTACGAGCAGTACTTC
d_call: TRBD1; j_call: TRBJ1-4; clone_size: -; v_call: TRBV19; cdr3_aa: CASSISGQATNEKLFF; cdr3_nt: TGTGCCAGTAGTATCTCCGGACAGGCGACTAATGAAAAACTGTTTTTT
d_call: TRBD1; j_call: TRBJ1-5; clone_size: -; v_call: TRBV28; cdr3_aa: CASRPDRGGNQPQHF; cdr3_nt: TGTGCCAGCAGACCGGACAGGGGTGGCAATCAGCCCCAGCATTTT
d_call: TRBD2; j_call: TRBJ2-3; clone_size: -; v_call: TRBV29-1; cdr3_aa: CSVPWGGITDTQYF; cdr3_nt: TGCAGCGTTCCGTGGGGGGGGATCACAGATACGCAGTATTTT
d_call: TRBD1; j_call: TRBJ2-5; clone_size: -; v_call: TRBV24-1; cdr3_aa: CATSDLPGTGGSYQETQYF; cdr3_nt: TGTGCCACCAGTGATTTGCCCGGGACAGGGGGCTCGTACCAAGAGACCCAGTACTTC
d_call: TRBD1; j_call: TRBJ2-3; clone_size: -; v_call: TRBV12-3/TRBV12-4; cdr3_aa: CASSQQGVGTQYF; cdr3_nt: TGTGCCAGCAGCCAACAGGGGGTTGGTACGCAGTATTTT
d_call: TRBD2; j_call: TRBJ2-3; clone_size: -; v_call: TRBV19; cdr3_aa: CASSQRGAEDTQYF; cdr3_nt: TGTGCCAGTAGCCAGCGGGGGGCCGAAGATACGCAGTATTTT
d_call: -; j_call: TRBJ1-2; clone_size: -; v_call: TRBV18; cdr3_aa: CASSPNGRDGYTF; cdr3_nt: TGTGCCAGCTCACCAAATGGCAGGGATGGCTACACCTTC
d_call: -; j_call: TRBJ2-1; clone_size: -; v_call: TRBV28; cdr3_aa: CASSPPQNNEQFF; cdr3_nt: TGTGCCAGCAGTCCACCTCAGAACAATGAGCAGTTCTTC
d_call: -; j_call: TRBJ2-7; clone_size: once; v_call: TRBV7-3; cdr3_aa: CASSLFGEGNYEQYF; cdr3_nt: TGTGCCAGCAGCTTATTCGGAGAGGGTAATTACGAGCAGTACTTC
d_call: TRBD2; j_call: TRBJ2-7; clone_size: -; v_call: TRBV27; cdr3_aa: CASSLAGGLYEQYF; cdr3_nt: TGTGCCAGCAGTTTAGCGGGGGGCCTCTACGAGCAGTACTTC
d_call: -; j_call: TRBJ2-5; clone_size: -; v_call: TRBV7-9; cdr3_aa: CASSLEGGVTQYF; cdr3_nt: TGTGCCAGCAGCTTAGAGGGGGGAGTGACCCAGTACTTC
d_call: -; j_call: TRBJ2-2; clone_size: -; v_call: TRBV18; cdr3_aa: CASSPQWPNTGELFF; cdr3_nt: TGTGCCAGCTCACCACAGTGGCCGAACACCGGGGAGCTGTTTTTT
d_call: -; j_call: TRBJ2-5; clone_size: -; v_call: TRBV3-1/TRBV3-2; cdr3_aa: CASSQAGFRGETQYF; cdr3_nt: TGTGCCAGCAGCCAAGCCGGCTTTAGGGGTGAGACCCAGTACTTC
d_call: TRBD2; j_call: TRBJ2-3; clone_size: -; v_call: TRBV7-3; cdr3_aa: CASSYPGTSEDTQYF; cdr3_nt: TGTGCCAGCAGCTATCCCGGGACTAGCGAAGATACGCAGTATTTT
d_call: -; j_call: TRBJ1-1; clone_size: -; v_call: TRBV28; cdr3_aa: CASSLPGGRTEAFF; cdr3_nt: TGTGCCAGCAGTTTACCGGGGGGGCGCACTGAAGCTTTCTTT
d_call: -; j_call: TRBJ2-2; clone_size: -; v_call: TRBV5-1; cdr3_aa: CASSAGPWNTGELFF; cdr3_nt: TGCGCCAGCAGCGCGGGACCGTGGAACACCGGGGAGCTGTTTTTT
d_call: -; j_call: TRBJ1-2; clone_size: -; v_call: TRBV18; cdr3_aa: CASASTGGYGYTF; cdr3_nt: TGTGCCAGCGCATCGACAGGCGGCTATGGCTACACCTTC
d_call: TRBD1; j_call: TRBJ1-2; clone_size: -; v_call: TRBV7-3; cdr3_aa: CASSARQGVLANYGYTF; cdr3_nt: TGTGCCAGCAGCGCCAGACAGGGGGTTTTAGCTAACTATGGCTACACCTTC
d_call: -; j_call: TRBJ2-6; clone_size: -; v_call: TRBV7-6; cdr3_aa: CASSTTGGAGANVLTF; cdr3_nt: TGTGCCAGCAGCACCACAGGGGGGGCCGGGGCCAACGTCCTGACTTTC
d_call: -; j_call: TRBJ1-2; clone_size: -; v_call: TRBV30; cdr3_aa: CAWGDGQGNGYTF; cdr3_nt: TGTGCCTGGGGGGACGGGCAGGGGAATGGCTACACCTTC
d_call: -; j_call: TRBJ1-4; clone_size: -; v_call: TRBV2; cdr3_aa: CASSEEAGGKLFF; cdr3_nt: TGTGCCAGCAGTGAAGAGGCGGGCGGTAAACTGTTTTTT
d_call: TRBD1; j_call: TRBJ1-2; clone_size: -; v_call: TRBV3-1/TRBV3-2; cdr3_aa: CASSQDIRGPIQTF; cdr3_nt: TGTGCCAGCAGCCAAGACATCAGGGGGCCCATTCAGACCTTC
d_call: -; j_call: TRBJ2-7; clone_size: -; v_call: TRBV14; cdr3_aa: CASSQGHSSYEQYF; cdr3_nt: TGTGCCAGCAGTCAGGGTCACAGTTCCTACGAGCAGTACTTC
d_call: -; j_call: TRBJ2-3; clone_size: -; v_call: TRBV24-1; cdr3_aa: CATSDPGTDTDTQYF; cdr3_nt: TGTGCCACCAGTGATCCCGGGACTGACACAGATACGCAGTATTTT
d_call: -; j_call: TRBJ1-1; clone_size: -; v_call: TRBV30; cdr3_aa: CAWSVLTNTEAFF; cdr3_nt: TGTGCCTGGAGTGTACTTACCAACACTGAAGCTTTCTTT
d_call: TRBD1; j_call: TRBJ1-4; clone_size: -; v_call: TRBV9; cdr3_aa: CASSVEGTGKKLFF; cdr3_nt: TGTGCCAGCAGCGTAGAAGGGACAGGGAAAAAACTGTTTTTT
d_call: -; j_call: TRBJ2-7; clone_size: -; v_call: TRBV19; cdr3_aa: CASSIVDNYEQYF; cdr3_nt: TGTGCCAGTAGTATAGTGGACAACTACGAGCAGTACTTC